Presented here are 11 T cell receptor beta chains from one specimen sequenced in a study of T-cell memory formation after mild COVID-19. TCRdb analysed the 5' RACE reads with MiXCR anew, one entry per CDR3 protein. The profile shows about 68,000 distinct CDR3 sequences, about a sixth of them singletons. The specimen sequenced was PBMCs or a T cell subset sorted from them (not recorded which). These receptors all stem from an adult woman who had mild COVID-19 (a few samples of this study predate the infection). Cell type and time point are not known.

J is TRBJ2-7 and V is TRBV4-1, with D hard to call. Per germline, CDR1 MGHRA and CDR2 YSYEKL. The CDR3 is 14 amino acids. Trimming cost V 3 bases and J 2 bases, with 11 bases left between them. CDR3 bases: TGCGCCAGCAGCCAGCGCGGTTTGACCTACGAGCAGTACTTC. It yields the protein CASSQRGLTYEQYF.

This clonotype has more than one count but fewer than ten. The CDR3 sequence is CASSLDRNTGELFF. For the CDR3, the DNA is TGTGCCAGCAGCTTGGACAGAAACACCGGGGAGCTGTTTTTT. This sequence joins TRBV7-9 and TRBJ2-2; D perhaps matches TRBD1 (6 bases). Trimming took 3 bases from V and 2 from J, leaving 7 bases between them. The CDR3 contains 14 residues. The V gene's germline CDR1 is SEHNR and CDR2 FQNEAQ (reference sequence). Filled out from reference TRBV7-9 and TRBJ2-2, the complete variable domain reads DTGVSQNPRHKITKRGQNVTFRCDPISEHNRLYWYRQTLGQGPEFLTYFQNEAQLEKSRLLSDRFSAERPKGSFSTLEIQRTEQGDSAMYLCASSLDRNTGELFFGEGSRLTVL.

This clonotype came up a few times. This chain connects TRBV20-1 to TRBJ1-6, with D perhaps TRBD1 (6 bases). V shed 1 base and J shed 4 bases, with 11 bases lying between them. In germline, CDR1 is DFQATT, CDR2 SNEGSKA (reference sequence). The CDR3 loop spans 15 amino acids. CDR3 region: CSARVPGEYNSPLHF. Written as DNA, the CDR3 is TGCAGTGCTAGAGTTCCAGGGGAGTATAATTCACCCCTCCACTTT.

The chain has TRBV12-3 or TRBV12-4 and TRBJ2-1; D remains ambiguous. The CDR3 is 13 amino acids. Trimming removed 6 bases at V and 5 bases at J, with 11 bases between. The CDR3 DNA is TGTGCCAGCAGCCCCCCAGGTCACAATGAGCAGTTCTTC. Translated, it gives CASSPPGHNEQFF.

The CDR3 loop is CASSPGAGTGVTGELFF. CDR3 nucleotide sequence: TGCGCCAGCAGCCCCGGGGCCGGGACAGGGGTCACCGGGGAGCTGTTTTTT. The chain uses TRBV4-1 and TRBJ2-2; TRBD1 matches at 10 bases. The CDR3 length is 17 residues. The J segment lost 4 bases and the V segment lost 4 bases, leaving 9 bases of the junction unmatched. Looked up from germline, CDR1 is MGHRA and CDR2 is YSYEKL.

The CDR3 DNA follows: TGTGCCAGCAGTGAAGTCCCCTCGGGCACAGATACGCAGTATTTT. Translated, it gives CASSEVPSGTDTQYF. This rearrangement joins TRBV25-1 to TRBJ2-3; D not resolved. Germline V gene sequence: CDR1 MGHDK, CDR2 SYGVNS. V lost 2 bases and J 1 base, leaving 10 bases between the germline ends. The CDR3 is made up of 15 amino acids.

This clonotype showed up just a few times. The chain is built from TRBV7-2 and TRBJ2-2, with D perhaps matching TRBD1 (5 bases). The CDR3 contains 14 residues. Trimming took off 3 bases at V and 1 base at J, with 6 bases between the two ends. Per germline, CDR1 SGHTA and CDR2 FQGNSA. The CDR3 protein is CASSLTVNTGELFF. CDR3 DNA: TGTGCCAGCAGCTTGACAGTGAACACCGGGGAGCTGTTTTTT.

V usage is TRBV11-2 and J usage is TRBJ2-1, with 12 bases that match TRBD2. The CDR3 length is 15 residues. Unmatched junction bases numbered 9, after V lost 6 bases and J lost 9 bases. Germline assignment: CDR1 SGHAT and CDR2 FQNNGV. As DNA, the CDR3 is TGTGCCAGCAGTATGACTAGCGGGAGTTCCAGTGAGCAGTTCTTC. This gives the protein CASSMTSGSSSEQFF.

The chain has TRBV6-2 or TRBV6-3 and TRBJ1-1; TRBD1 aligns across 8 bases. With V trimmed by 4 bases and J by 0 bases, 10 bases remained unmatched. This CDR3 region has 17 residues. CDR1 MNHEY and CDR2 SVGEGT come from the germline V gene. This CDR3 is CASSSPGQGLMNTEAFF. In DNA form, the CDR3 reads TGTGCCAGCAGTTCCCCCGGACAGGGCCTCATGAACACTGAAGCTTTCTTT.

This clonotype showed up just a few times. J is TRBJ2-7 and V is TRBV9; TRBD2 agrees at 8 bases. Germline V gene data show CDR1 as SGDLS and CDR2 as YYNGEE. J lost 2 bases, V lost 0 bases, and 7 bases had no gene match. The CDR3 has 16 amino acids. The CDR3 loop is CASSVEGSGSPYEQYF. For the CDR3, the DNA is TGTGCCAGCAGCGTAGAGGGGAGCGGGAGTCCCTACGAGCAGTACTTC.

This clonotype was counted ten times or more. This rearrangement joins TRBV7-3 to TRBJ2-3; 12 bases fit TRBD2. CDR1 and CDR2 (germline): SGHTA, FQGTGA. This CDR3 contains 15 residues. V was clipped by 2 bases and J by 6 bases; unmatched bases: 3. The CDR3 DNA follows: TGTGCCAGCAGCTTACTAGCGGGGGGGTTGGATACGCAGTATTTT. Its translation: CASSLLAGGLDTQYF.